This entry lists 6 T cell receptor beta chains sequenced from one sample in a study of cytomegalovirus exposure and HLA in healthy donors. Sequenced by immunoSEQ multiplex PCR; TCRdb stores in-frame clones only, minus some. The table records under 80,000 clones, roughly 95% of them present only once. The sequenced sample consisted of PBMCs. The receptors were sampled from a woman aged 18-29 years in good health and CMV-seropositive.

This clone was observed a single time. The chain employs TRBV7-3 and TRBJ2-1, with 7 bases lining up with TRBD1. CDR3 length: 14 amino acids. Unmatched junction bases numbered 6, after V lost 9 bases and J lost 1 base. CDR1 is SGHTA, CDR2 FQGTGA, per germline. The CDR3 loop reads CASADRASYNEQFF. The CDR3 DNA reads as TGTGCCAGTGCCGACAGGGCTTCCTACAATGAGCAGTTCTTC.

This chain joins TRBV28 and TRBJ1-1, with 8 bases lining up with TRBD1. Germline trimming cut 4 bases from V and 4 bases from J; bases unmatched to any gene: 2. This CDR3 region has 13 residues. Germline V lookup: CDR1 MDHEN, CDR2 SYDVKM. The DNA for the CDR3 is TGTGCCAGCAGTTATACAGGGGGCACTGAAGCTTTCTTT. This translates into CASSYTGGTEAFF.

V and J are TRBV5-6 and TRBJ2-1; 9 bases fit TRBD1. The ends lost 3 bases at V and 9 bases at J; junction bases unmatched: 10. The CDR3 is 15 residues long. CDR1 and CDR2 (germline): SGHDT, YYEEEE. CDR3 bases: TGTGCCAGCAGCTCCTTGACAGGGGGGCAAAGTGAGCAGTTCTTC. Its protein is CASSSLTGGQSEQFF.

The CDR3 spells CAWSVQGVYSGYTF. CDR3 coding DNA: TGTGCCTGGAGTGTACAAGGGGTGTATAGTGGCTACACCTTC. The genes are TRBV30 and TRBJ1-2; D is possibly TRBD1 (5 bases). The CDR3 spans 14 residues. The germline V gene encodes CDR1 GTSNPN and CDR2 SVGIG (reference sequence). Trimming removed 0 bases at V and 7 bases at J, with 15 bases between.

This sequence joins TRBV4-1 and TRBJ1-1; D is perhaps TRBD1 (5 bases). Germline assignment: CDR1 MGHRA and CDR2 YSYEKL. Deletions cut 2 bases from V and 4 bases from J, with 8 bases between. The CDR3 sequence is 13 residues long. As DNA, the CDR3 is TGCGCCAGCAGCCAACTGGGGGGCACTGAAGCTTTCTTT. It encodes CASSQLGGTEAFF.

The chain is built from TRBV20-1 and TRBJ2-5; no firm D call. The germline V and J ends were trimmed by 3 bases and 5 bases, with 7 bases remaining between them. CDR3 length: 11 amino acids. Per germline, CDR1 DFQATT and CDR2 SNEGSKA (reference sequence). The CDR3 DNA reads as TGCAGTGCTAGTTCCCCGGAGACCCAGTACTTC. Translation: CSASSPETQYF.